Listed below are T cell receptor beta chains from one sample, sequenced in a study of metastatic and nonmetastatic thyroid tumors. Via MiXCR, TCRdb re-called the PCR reads. This repertoire shows around 13,000 clones, 9.5% to 13% found once; its top ten account for about 31%. The sample was blood. The receptors here all came from a female donor with papillary thyroid cancer or a benign thyroid nodule (not recorded which). Some clones in this sample may be carry-over from other donors' samples. The CDR3 runs from the conserved cysteine through the conserved F or W. Fields, in order: CDR3 length, clone size, J gene, D gene, V gene, CDR3 protein, CDR3 DNA. A D gene is named only where the DNA matches it firmly. Expanded clones get a size class; other rows say once, few or many, or leave the size out.

>14|medium-sized|TRBJ2-3|TRBD1|TRBV11-2
CASSHTGEGDTQYF
TGTGCCAGCAGCCACACAGGGGAAGGAGATACGCAGTATTTT
>15|many|TRBJ1-6|.|TRBV18
CASSKEAGDNSPLHF
TGTGCCAGCTCAAAAGAGGCAGGAGACAATTCACCCCTCCACTTT
>13|medium-sized|TRBJ2-1|.|TRBV27
CASSGHGPHEQFF
TGTGCCAGCAGTGGACACGGCCCCCATGAGCAGTTCTTC
>13|many|TRBJ2-1|.|TRBV2
CASRTRGYNEQFF
TGTGCCAGCAGGACTAGAGGGTACAATGAGCAGTTCTTC
>16|many|TRBJ2-5|TRBD2|TRBV6-6
CASSYSGREGGETQYF
TGTGCCAGCAGTTACTCGGGGAGGGAGGGAGGAGAGACCCAGTACTTC
>13|many|TRBJ1-2|.|TRBV10-1
CASSVRVPGGYTF
TGCGCCAGCAGTGTTCGGGTCCCCGGGGGCTACACCTTC
>15|once|TRBJ2-5|TRBD2|TRBV5-1
CASSLEEGGRETQYF
TGCGCCAGCAGCTTGGAAGAGGGAGGGAGGGAGACCCAGTACTTC
>14|few|TRBJ2-1|TRBD1|TRBV15
CATSAGTGRNEQFF
TGTGCCACCAGCGCCGGGACAGGGAGGAATGAGCAGTTCTTC
>15|many|TRBJ2-5|.|TRBV2
CASSGLTGTGETQYF
TGTGCCAGCAGTGGGTTGACAGGAACGGGGGAGACCCAGTACTTC
>14|many|TRBJ1-1|.|TRBV19
CACSIRPRNTEAFF
TGTGCCTGTAGTATTCGGCCCCGGAACACTGAAGCTTTCTTT
>14|medium-sized|TRBJ2-1|.|TRBV6-2/TRBV6-3
CASSYSGAYNEQFF
TGTGCCAGCAGTTACTCTGGCGCCTACAATGAGCAGTTCTTC
>13|many|TRBJ2-2|.|TRBV12-3/TRBV12-4
CASGSRNTGELFF
TGTGCCAGCGGGTCCAGGAACACCGGGGAGCTGTTTTTT
>13|.|TRBJ1-1|.|TRBV20-1
CSALAEYATEAFF
TGCAGTGCTCTGGCCGAGTATGCGACTGAAGCTTTCTTT